These 2 T cell receptor beta chains were all obtained from the same sample, sequenced in a study of memory CD8 T cells in hepatitis C reinfection. Libraries were prepared by immunoSEQ multiplex PCR; TCRdb keeps only in-frame clonotypes and omits some of them. The sample lists about 2,500 clones, just under 90% seen once, with about 19% in the top ten. Time point indicated: peak reinfection, 3 to 8 weeks after reinfection detection. The sorted cells went straight to TCR sequencing with no prior in vitro expansion. The sequenced sample was naive CD8+ T cells sorted from blood. These receptors all stem from a man aged 50 or older with hepatitis C virus infection.

This sequence joins TRBV30 and TRBJ2-5; TRBD1 matches 8 bases. The CDR3 has 16 residues. J lost 5 bases, V lost 5 bases, and 16 bases had no gene match. CDR1 and CDR2 (germline): GTSNPN, SVGIG (reference sequence). CDR3: CAWGGQGEAPVETQYF. Here the CDR3 DNA reads TGTGCCTGGGGAGGACAGGGAGAGGCCCCAGTGGAGACCCAGTACTTC.

The V gene is TRBV5-6, the J gene TRBJ2-7; D is possibly TRBD1 (5 bases). The length of the CDR3 is 13 residues. Germline assignment: CDR1 SGHDT and CDR2 YYEEEE. The ends were cut back, 3 bases at V and 5 bases at J, with 12 bases in the middle. CDR3 sequence: CASSWSAGNEQYF. CDR3 coding DNA: TGTGCCAGCAGCTGGAGTGCAGGGAACGAGCAGTACTTC. Full variable domain (outside the CDR3, taken from reference TRBV5-6 and TRBJ2-7): DAGVTQSPTHLIKTRGQQVTLRCSPKSGHDTVSWYQQALGQGPQFIFQYYEEEERQRGNFPDRFSGHQFPNYSSELNVNALLLGDSALYLCASSWSAGNEQYFGPGTRLTVT.